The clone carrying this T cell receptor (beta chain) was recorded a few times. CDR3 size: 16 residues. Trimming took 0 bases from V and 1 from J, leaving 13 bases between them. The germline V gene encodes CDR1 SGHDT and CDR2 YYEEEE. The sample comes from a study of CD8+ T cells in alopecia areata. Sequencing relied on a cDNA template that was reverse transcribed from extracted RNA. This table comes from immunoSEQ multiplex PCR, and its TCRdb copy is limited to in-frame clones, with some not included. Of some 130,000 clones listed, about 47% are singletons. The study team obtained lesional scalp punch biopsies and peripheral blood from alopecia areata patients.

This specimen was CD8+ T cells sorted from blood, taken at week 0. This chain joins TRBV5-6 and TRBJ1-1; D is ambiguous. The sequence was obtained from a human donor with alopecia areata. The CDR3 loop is CASSLESSAWNTEAFF. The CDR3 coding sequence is TGTGCCAGCAGCTTGGAGTCATCGGCCTGGAACACTGAAGCTTTCTTT. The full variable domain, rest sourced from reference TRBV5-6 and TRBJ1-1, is DAGVTQSPTHLIKTRGQQVTLRCSPKSGHDTVSWYQQALGQGPQFIFQYYEEEERQRGNFPDRFSGHQFPNYSSELNVNALLLGDSALYLCASSLESSAWNTEAFFGQGTRLTVV.